This T cell receptor beta chain was sequenced in a study of blood T cells in healthy people across ages. The overall study: With template switching, about one barcoded beta molecule was captured per two T cells. Findings of the study overall: Diversity of TCR beta correlated strongly with naive T cell percentage.

On this clonotype itself: Its antigen is still unknown.

Every donor provided 7.5 to 10 milliliters of peripheral blood. The CDR3 extends over 13 amino acids. V dropped 6 bases and J dropped 4 bases, with 10 bases sitting between them. Together with a sample-barcoded 5' primer, a J-beta primer mix was included in a second PCR lasting roughly 6 to 12 cycles. Each TCR beta cDNA got a 12-nucleotide random molecular identifier. TCRdb reprocessed the 5' RACE reads via MiXCR and lists one record per CDR3 protein. The repertoire holds 1.5 million or so distinct CDR3 sequences, with less than 45% as singletons. Source material: blood. The gene calls are TRBV12-3 or TRBV12-4 and TRBJ2-1; a possible D gene is TRBD1 (6 bases). This clonotype was obtained from a woman aged 18 to 35 in good health. The CDR3 DNA is TGTGCCAGCAGGGACAGTGATTACAATGAGCAGTTCTTC. It encodes CASRDSDYNEQFF.